This is a list of T cell receptor beta chains from one sample in a study of blood T cell repertoires in COVID-19. Generated by immunoSEQ multiplex PCR, the TCRdb table keeps only in-frame clones and is missing some. The sample holds more than 300,000 clones; approximately 84% are singletons and the top ten take roughly 4%. The sample comprised PBMCs or T cells enriched from blood (not recorded which). The receptors stem from a young man who had recovered from COVID-19. Each CDR3 is given with its conserved first and last residue. A D gene is named only where the DNA matches it firmly. Clone size is given for some rows only: seen once, a few or many times, or a class if the clone is expanded.

clone_size: NA
d_call: NA
j_call: TRBJ1-2
v_call: TRBV6-2/TRBV6-3
cdr3_nt: TGTGCCAGCAGTTACGTGGACAGTTTGGAAGTCTATGGCTACACCTTC
cdr3_aa: CASSYVDSLEVYGYTF

clone_size: NA
d_call: NA
j_call: TRBJ1-4
v_call: TRBV3-1/TRBV3-2
cdr3_nt: TGTGCCAGCAGCAAAGAGGGCCCTAATGAAAAACTGTTTTTT
cdr3_aa: CASSKEGPNEKLFF

clone_size: many
d_call: NA
j_call: TRBJ2-6
v_call: TRBV6-4
cdr3_nt: TGTGCCAGCAGTTTGGCCTCTGGGGCCAACGTCCTGACTTTC
cdr3_aa: CASSLASGANVLTF

clone_size: NA
d_call: NA
j_call: TRBJ2-3
v_call: TRBV30
cdr3_nt: TGTGCCTGGAAGGCTGGGGGCCTGCCAGATACGCAGTATTTT
cdr3_aa: CAWKAGGLPDTQYF

clone_size: NA
d_call: NA
j_call: TRBJ2-7
v_call: TRBV30
cdr3_nt: TGTGCCTTCACCTGGTTCGGGTACGGATCCTACGAGCAGTACTTC
cdr3_aa: CAFTWFGYGSYEQYF

clone_size: NA
d_call: TRBD2
j_call: TRBJ2-1
v_call: TRBV28
cdr3_nt: TGTGCCAGCAGTTTACCGCTAGCGGGGGCCTACAATGAGCAGTTCTTC
cdr3_aa: CASSLPLAGAYNEQFF

clone_size: NA
d_call: NA
j_call: TRBJ2-1
v_call: TRBV7-6
cdr3_nt: TGTGCCAGCTCCCCCGCGGGCGGCTCCTACAATGAGCAGTTCTTC
cdr3_aa: CASSPAGGSYNEQFF

clone_size: NA
d_call: NA
j_call: TRBJ2-2
v_call: TRBV11-2
cdr3_nt: TGTGCCAGCAGCTTAAGGGAGAATACGAACACCGGGGAGCTGTTTTTT
cdr3_aa: CASSLRENTNTGELFF

clone_size: NA
d_call: NA
j_call: TRBJ2-1
v_call: TRBV29-1
cdr3_nt: TGCAGCCTCCAGGGACACCCCAACTTCAATGAGCAGTTCTTC
cdr3_aa: CSLQGHPNFNEQFF

clone_size: NA
d_call: NA
j_call: TRBJ2-7
v_call: TRBV3-1/TRBV3-2
cdr3_nt: TGTGCCAGCAGCCAAGAAGGCCGACAGATTTCTAGGGGCGAGCAGTACTTC
cdr3_aa: CASSQEGRQISRGEQYF

clone_size: NA
d_call: TRBD2
j_call: TRBJ2-3
v_call: TRBV5-1
cdr3_nt: TGCGCCAGCAGCGGCGAACTAGCGGCCCTAGGGGATACGCAGTATTTT
cdr3_aa: CASSGELAALGDTQYF

clone_size: NA
d_call: TRBD1
j_call: TRBJ2-1
v_call: TRBV7-9
cdr3_nt: TGTGCCAGCAGGGATATCGGGACAGGGGGAGGCAATGAGCAGTTCTTC
cdr3_aa: CASRDIGTGGGNEQFF

clone_size: NA
d_call: TRBD1
j_call: TRBJ1-1
v_call: TRBV3-1/TRBV3-2
cdr3_nt: TGTGCCAGCAGCCCGGGACAGAGTAACACTGAAGCTTTCTTT
cdr3_aa: CASSPGQSNTEAFF

clone_size: once
d_call: NA
j_call: TRBJ1-2
v_call: TRBV5-5
cdr3_nt: TGTGCCAGCAGCTTGGGGGGGGCTAACTATGGCTACACCTTC
cdr3_aa: CASSLGGANYGYTF

clone_size: few
d_call: TRBD1
j_call: TRBJ1-1
v_call: TRBV11-3
cdr3_nt: TGTGCCAGCAGCCCGGGACAGGGGGCGGGAACTGAAGCTTTCTTT
cdr3_aa: CASSPGQGAGTEAFF

clone_size: NA
d_call: NA
j_call: TRBJ1-2
v_call: TRBV2
cdr3_nt: TGTGCCAGCAGTGCCCAAGCAGGGCTCTATGGCTACACCTTC
cdr3_aa: CASSAQAGLYGYTF

clone_size: NA
d_call: NA
j_call: TRBJ1-1
v_call: TRBV30
cdr3_nt: TGTGCCTGGAGTGTACCCACAGGGGAAGCTTTCTTT
cdr3_aa: CAWSVPTGEAFF

clone_size: few
d_call: TRBD1
j_call: TRBJ1-6
v_call: TRBV2
cdr3_nt: TGTGCCAGCGGGGAGACAGGGAGATATTCACCCCTCCACTTT
cdr3_aa: CASGETGRYSPLHF

clone_size: NA
d_call: TRBD2
j_call: TRBJ2-2
v_call: TRBV27
cdr3_nt: TGTGCCAGCACCCAACCCGGACTAGCGGGGGGGCACACCGGGGAGCTGTTTTTT
cdr3_aa: CASTQPGLAGGHTGELFF

clone_size: once
d_call: TRBD2
j_call: TRBJ2-7
v_call: TRBV2
cdr3_nt: TGTGCCAGCACCCAAGGACTAGCGTTTCCCCTCGTCTACGAGCAGTACTTC
cdr3_aa: CASTQGLAFPLVYEQYF

clone_size: NA
d_call: TRBD2
j_call: TRBJ2-1
v_call: TRBV19
cdr3_nt: TGTGCCAGTGCGAGCGGGAGGGTTTACAATGAGCAGTTCTTC
cdr3_aa: CASASGRVYNEQFF

clone_size: NA
d_call: NA
j_call: TRBJ2-7
v_call: TRBV3-1/TRBV3-2
cdr3_nt: TGTGCCAGCAGCCAGGTGGGGGCGACCTACGAGCAGTACTTC
cdr3_aa: CASSQVGATYEQYF

clone_size: NA
d_call: NA
j_call: TRBJ2-7
v_call: TRBV19
cdr3_nt: TGTGCCAGTAGCACACAGGGTTGGTACGAGCAGTACTTC
cdr3_aa: CASSTQGWYEQYF

clone_size: NA
d_call: NA
j_call: TRBJ1-1
v_call: TRBV7-9
cdr3_nt: TGTGCCAGCAGCGTCACAGGGTCTCGTGAAGCTTTCTTT
cdr3_aa: CASSVTGSREAFF

clone_size: NA
d_call: TRBD1
j_call: TRBJ2-5
v_call: TRBV5-1
cdr3_nt: TGCGCCAGCAGCTTGCCAGGGGGAAGCGAGTACCAAGAGACCCAGTACTTC
cdr3_aa: CASSLPGGSEYQETQYF

clone_size: NA
d_call: NA
j_call: TRBJ2-3
v_call: TRBV4-1
cdr3_nt: TGCGCCAGCAGCCAAGTTACTTGGGCGGGGGCTAGCACAGATACGCAGTATTTT
cdr3_aa: CASSQVTWAGASTDTQYF

clone_size: NA
d_call: NA
j_call: TRBJ1-1
v_call: TRBV5-1
cdr3_nt: TGCGCCAGCAGCTTGGGCGGGGGCGGCACTGAAGCTTTCTTT
cdr3_aa: CASSLGGGGTEAFF

clone_size: NA
d_call: NA
j_call: TRBJ1-4
v_call: TRBV12-5
cdr3_nt: TGTGCTAGTGGTTCTATCAGACAGCATGAAAAACTGTTTTTT
cdr3_aa: CASGSIRQHEKLFF

clone_size: NA
d_call: TRBD1
j_call: TRBJ1-2
v_call: TRBV10-3
cdr3_nt: TGTGCCATTGCCTCTGACAGGGGCTATGGCTACACCTTC
cdr3_aa: CAIASDRGYGYTF

clone_size: NA
d_call: TRBD1
j_call: TRBJ1-6
v_call: TRBV11-2
cdr3_nt: TGTGCCAGCAGCTCGGGACAGCGCGCCTATAATTCACCCCTCCACTTT
cdr3_aa: CASSSGQRAYNSPLHF

clone_size: NA
d_call: NA
j_call: TRBJ2-5
v_call: TRBV3-1/TRBV3-2
cdr3_nt: TGTGCCAGCAGCACCCTCCTGAGGGGAGCGCGGGGAGAGACCCAGTACTTC
cdr3_aa: CASSTLLRGARGETQYF

clone_size: few
d_call: TRBD2
j_call: TRBJ2-7
v_call: TRBV7-8
cdr3_nt: TGTGCCAGCAGCTTAGTTCAGCGGGGTTCCTACGAGCAGTACTTC
cdr3_aa: CASSLVQRGSYEQYF

clone_size: few
d_call: TRBD2
j_call: TRBJ2-6
v_call: TRBV5-1
cdr3_nt: TGCGCCAGCAGCTTGATTGGTCAGCGGGACTCTGGGGCCAACGTCCTGACTTTC
cdr3_aa: CASSLIGQRDSGANVLTF

clone_size: NA
d_call: NA
j_call: TRBJ1-4
v_call: TRBV28
cdr3_nt: TGTGCCAGCAGTCCTCAGGGTTCCGGTGAAAAACTGTTTTTT
cdr3_aa: CASSPQGSGEKLFF

clone_size: NA
d_call: NA
j_call: TRBJ2-2
v_call: TRBV5-6
cdr3_nt: TGTGCCAGCAGCTTGGACTCGTTTTACGGGAAGAACACCGGGGAGCTGTTTTTT
cdr3_aa: CASSLDSFYGKNTGELFF

clone_size: once
d_call: TRBD2
j_call: TRBJ2-1
v_call: TRBV5-1
cdr3_nt: TGCGCCAGCAGCCCCTTTGCGACTAGCGGGAGAGGTGAGCAGTTCTTC
cdr3_aa: CASSPFATSGRGEQFF

clone_size: NA
d_call: TRBD1
j_call: TRBJ2-1
v_call: TRBV24-1
cdr3_nt: TGTGCCACCGCAAGAGACCCGACAGGGATTCACAATGAGCAGTTCTTC
cdr3_aa: CATARDPTGIHNEQFF

clone_size: NA
d_call: NA
j_call: TRBJ2-7
v_call: TRBV11-2
cdr3_nt: TGTGCCAGCAGCTTCGCTCAGGGAAGGTACGAGCAGTACTTC
cdr3_aa: CASSFAQGRYEQYF

clone_size: NA
d_call: NA
j_call: TRBJ1-5
v_call: TRBV28
cdr3_nt: TGTGCCAGCAGTTTGTACCAGAGCAATCAGCCCCAGCATTTT
cdr3_aa: CASSLYQSNQPQHF

clone_size: NA
d_call: NA
j_call: TRBJ2-5
v_call: TRBV5-4
cdr3_nt: TGTGCCAGCAGCTTCTACGCGGGCGGGGAGACCCAGTACTTC
cdr3_aa: CASSFYAGGETQYF

clone_size: NA
d_call: NA
j_call: TRBJ1-5
v_call: TRBV9
cdr3_nt: TGTGCCAGCAGCGTAGGGGGGGAAATCAATCAGCCCCAGCATTTT
cdr3_aa: CASSVGGEINQPQHF

clone_size: NA
d_call: TRBD1
j_call: TRBJ1-5
v_call: TRBV5-6
cdr3_nt: TGTGCCAGCAGCCCCCGGACAGGGGGGTCAATTGAAGATCAGCCCCAGCATTTT
cdr3_aa: CASSPRTGGSIEDQPQHF

clone_size: NA
d_call: TRBD1
j_call: TRBJ1-5
v_call: TRBV2
cdr3_nt: TGTGCCAGCAGGACAGGGACGGGCAATCAGCCCCAGCATTTT
cdr3_aa: CASRTGTGNQPQHF

clone_size: NA
d_call: NA
j_call: TRBJ1-5
v_call: TRBV19
cdr3_nt: TGTGCCAGTACCCCCCTCGGGGGTGGCAATCAGCCCCAGCATTTT
cdr3_aa: CASTPLGGGNQPQHF

clone_size: NA
d_call: NA
j_call: TRBJ1-2
v_call: TRBV5-6
cdr3_nt: TGTGCCAGCAGCTTGGCCTATGGGGGCGGCTACACCTTC
cdr3_aa: CASSLAYGGGYTF

clone_size: NA
d_call: NA
j_call: TRBJ1-3
v_call: TRBV5-1
cdr3_nt: TGCGCCAGCAGCCACGGATTGTCGGGAAGCTCTGGAAACACCATATATTTT
cdr3_aa: CASSHGLSGSSGNTIYF

clone_size: NA
d_call: TRBD2
j_call: TRBJ2-2
v_call: TRBV6-2/TRBV6-3
cdr3_nt: TGTGCCAGCAGTTACTCGGCGATAGCGGGGAGCACCGGGGAGCTGTTTTTT
cdr3_aa: CASSYSAIAGSTGELFF

clone_size: NA
d_call: TRBD1
j_call: TRBJ1-5
v_call: TRBV15
cdr3_nt: TGTGCCACCAGCAGAGTCCGACAGGGAGGTCAGCCCCAGCATTTT
cdr3_aa: CATSRVRQGGQPQHF

clone_size: NA
d_call: NA
j_call: TRBJ1-5
v_call: TRBV5-8
cdr3_nt: TGTGCCAGCAGCTTGGGCAGGGACATTCGGCGCAATCAGCCCCAGCATTTT
cdr3_aa: CASSLGRDIRRNQPQHF

clone_size: NA
d_call: NA
j_call: TRBJ2-7
v_call: TRBV5-6
cdr3_nt: TGTGCCAGCAGCCCTCGACAGTCCTACGAGCAGTACTTC
cdr3_aa: CASSPRQSYEQYF

clone_size: once
d_call: NA
j_call: TRBJ1-1
v_call: TRBV5-6
cdr3_nt: TGTGCCAGCAGCTTGGGACAGGCAATGAACACTGAAGCTTTCTTT
cdr3_aa: CASSLGQAMNTEAFF